This T cell receptor (beta chain) derives from a study of T-cell memory formation after mild COVID-19. V shed 3 bases, J shed 6 bases, and the junction held 10 bases outside the gene matches. Germline V lookup: CDR1 LGHNA, CDR2 YNFKEQ. The CDR3 contains 15 residues. TCRdb processed the 5' RACE reads anew with MiXCR; each CDR3 protein has one entry. The data show fewer than 700,000 distinct CDR3 sequences, with roughly 17% seen just once and 12% held by the top ten. The study, taken as a whole, reports: Some clones that responded were present in memory (sampled pre-infection), which suggests cross-reactive memory joined.

Regarding this clonotype: What it binds is unknown.

This receptor was identified in an adult woman who had mild COVID-19 (a few samples of this study predate the infection). Cell type and time point are not known. This chain links TRBV4-2 with TRBJ2-7; 8 nucleotides line up with TRBD1. Sequencing used PBMCs or a T cell subset sorted from them (not recorded which). CDR3 sequence reads: CASSQTGTGIFEQYF. For the CDR3, the DNA is TGTGCCAGCAGCCAGACCGGGACAGGAATATTCGAGCAGTACTTC.